The 3 T cell receptor beta chains below all came from one sample that was sequenced in a study of T cells after yellow fever vaccination. A single record per CDR3 protein comes from TCRdb applying MiXCR to the 5' RACE reads. Of about 96,000 distinct CDR3 sequences listed, 7.5% to 10% are singletons. The source was CD8+ T cells not binding an NS4B(214-222) dextramer, sorted from PBMCs, collected roughly 15 days after the first yellow fever vaccination. The source of these receptors is a man between 18 and 29 years old who received the YFV17D yellow fever vaccine.

V gene TRBV9 combines with J gene TRBJ1-1; D might be TRBD1 (5 bases). Trimming removed 4 bases from V and 0 bases from J, with 16 bases in between. CDR3 size: 16 residues. Germline-derived CDR1 and CDR2 are SGDLS and YYNGEE. The CDR3 loop reads CASSRLFTGVNTEAFF. The CDR3 DNA sequence: TGTGCCAGCAGCAGACTTTTTACGGGGGTGAACACTGAAGCTTTCTTT. Looking up the rest from reference TRBV9 and TRBJ1-1 gives the full variable domain: DSGVTQTPKHLITATGQRVTLRCSPRSGDLSVYWYQQSLDQGLQFLIQYYNGEERAKGNILERFSAQQFPDLHSELNLSSLELGDSALYFCASSRLFTGVNTEAFFGQGTRLTVV.

This clonotype was detected only a few times. The chain carries TRBV4-1 and TRBJ2-4; maybe TRBD2 (6 bases). Germline V gene data show CDR1 as MGHRA and CDR2 as YSYEKL. The V end lost 4 bases, the J end lost 0 bases, and 16 bases lay between the germline ends. The CDR3 totals 17 residues. CDR3 DNA: TGCGCCAGCAGCCGCCCCCAGGGACTTCTAGCCAAAAACATTCAGTACTTC. Protein sequence: CASSRPQGLLAKNIQYF.

A few counts support this clonotype. The CDR3, as DNA: TGTGCCAGCAGCGTGCAAACCGGGACTGCAGCCGGGGAGCTGTTTTTT. Protein product: CASSVQTGTAAGELFF. V gene TRBV9 combines with J gene TRBJ2-2; D possibly corresponds to TRBD2 (6 bases). The V gene lost 2 bases and the J gene lost 6 bases, with 17 bases spanning the gap. Germline CDR1 reads SGDLS; CDR2 reads YYNGEE. The CDR3 covers 16 residues. Using reference TRBV9 and TRBJ2-2 for the parts outside the CDR3, the full variable domain is DSGVTQTPKHLITATGQRVTLRCSPRSGDLSVYWYQQSLDQGLQFLIQYYNGEERAKGNILERFSAQQFPDLHSELNLSSLELGDSALYFCASSVQTGTAAGELFFGEGSRLTVL.